This is a list of T cell receptor beta chains from one sample in a study of T cells after posttransplantation cyclophosphamide. The data were produced by immunoSEQ multiplex PCR, yet TCRdb's version contains in-frame clones alone and is incomplete. This sample has approximately 16,000 clones; more than 70% occur once, and the top ten carry more than 5%. The source was PBMCs, collected 350 to 400 days after allogeneic stem cell transplant with calcineurin inhibitor and methotrexate. The receptors were gathered from a male patient under 35 who received an allogeneic stem cell transplant from a related donor, was CMV-positive, and had no GVHD. Certain T cells may be donor cells from the graft. CDR3s include the opening cysteine and the closing phenylalanine or tryptophan. The D gene is left open where the match is weak. Clone size is not always given. Where it is, it says once, few, many or a class for expanded clones.

v_call: TRBV5-5; clone_size: NA; j_call: TRBJ2-7; d_call: NA; cdr3_aa: CASTPLSSNYEQYF; cdr3_nt: TGTGCCAGCACCCCTTTGAGTTCAAATTACGAGCAGTACTTC
v_call: TRBV27; clone_size: NA; j_call: TRBJ2-3; d_call: TRBD2; cdr3_aa: CASSLWDIWTSGTSTDTQYF; cdr3_nt: TGTGCCAGCAGTTTATGGGACATTTGGACTAGCGGGACTAGCACAGATACGCAGTATTTT
v_call: TRBV28; clone_size: NA; j_call: TRBJ1-2; d_call: TRBD1; cdr3_aa: CASSFGQGSYGYTF; cdr3_nt: TGTGCCAGCAGTTTTGGACAGGGGAGCTATGGCTACACCTTC
v_call: TRBV5-5; clone_size: NA; j_call: TRBJ1-2; d_call: TRBD1; cdr3_aa: CASSSTGGSYGYTF; cdr3_nt: TGTGCCAGCAGCTCGACAGGGGGTAGCTATGGCTACACCTTC
v_call: TRBV25-1; clone_size: NA; j_call: TRBJ1-3; d_call: TRBD1; cdr3_aa: CASSEYGAGGPNTIYF; cdr3_nt: TGTGCCAGCAGTGAATACGGGGCAGGGGGCCCAAACACCATATATTTT
v_call: TRBV5-3; clone_size: NA; j_call: TRBJ2-3; d_call: NA; cdr3_aa: CARSDPWKRDTQYF; cdr3_nt: TGTGCCAGAAGCGACCCATGGAAGCGAGATACGCAGTATTTT
v_call: TRBV5-1; clone_size: once; j_call: TRBJ1-2; d_call: NA; cdr3_aa: CASRRDNYGYTF; cdr3_nt: TGCGCCAGCAGGCGGGACAACTATGGCTACACCTTC
v_call: TRBV6-1; clone_size: NA; j_call: TRBJ1-5; d_call: TRBD1; cdr3_aa: CASSETRGPHQPQHF; cdr3_nt: TGTGCCAGCAGTGAAACCAGGGGGCCCCATCAGCCCCAGCATTTT
v_call: TRBV25-1; clone_size: few; j_call: TRBJ2-3; d_call: TRBD2; cdr3_aa: CASEAGGGDTQYF; cdr3_nt: TGTGCCAGCGAAGCGGGAGGGGGGGATACGCAGTATTTT
v_call: TRBV27; clone_size: NA; j_call: TRBJ2-7; d_call: NA; cdr3_aa: CASRVRGDRFYEQYF; cdr3_nt: TGTGCCAGCAGGGTGAGGGGGGACAGATTTTACGAGCAGTACTTC
v_call: TRBV30; clone_size: NA; j_call: TRBJ1-2; d_call: NA; cdr3_aa: CAWNWAAGYTF; cdr3_nt: TGTGCCTGGAATTGGGCAGCTGGCTACACCTTC